The 13 T cell receptor beta chains reported below all come from one sample, sequenced in a study of long-term antiretroviral therapy in people with HIV. The assay, immunoSEQ v3.0, was run at survey level. Assay used: immunoSEQ multiplex PCR; TCRdb lists only in-frame clones, some missing. The sample has about 30,000 clones, about 90% seen once; the top ten hold about 8%. Sequencing used unsorted PBMCs, obtained 3.2 years before starting antiretroviral therapy. The receptor source for this set is a man aged 45-60 years with HIV.

The chain uses TRBV28 and TRBJ1-5; D remains unclear. With 5 bases removed from V and 7 bases from J, the gap between germline ends came to 12 bases. CDR1 and CDR2 from the germline V gene are MDHEN and SYDVKM. The CDR3 runs 13 residues. CDR3 loop: CASSLGPNQPQHF. Written as DNA, the CDR3 is TGTGCCAGCAGTCTCGGACCCAACCAGCCCCAGCATTTT.

The V gene is TRBV6-5, the J gene TRBJ1-1, with TRBD1 matching over 7 bases. The J segment lost 6 bases and the V segment lost 5 bases, leaving 6 bases of the junction unmatched. The V gene's germline CDR1 is MNHEY and CDR2 SVGAGI. This CDR3 spans 13 amino acids. The CDR3: CASSETGYPEAFF. DNA of the CDR3: TGTGCCAGCAGTGAGACAGGGTACCCTGAAGCTTTCTTT.

In its sample, this clone was seen once. The V and J genes are TRBV6-6 and TRBJ2-2, with D possibly matching TRBD2 (5 bases). This CDR3 comprises 11 residues. Trimming pared 5 bases from V and 13 bases from J, leaving 11 bases between. From germline, CDR1 is MNHNY and CDR2 SVGAGI (reference sequence). Here the CDR3 reads CASSIGRGLFF. The CDR3 DNA reads as TGTGCCAGCAGTATAGGCCGGGGGCTGTTTTTT.

This rearrangement joins TRBV28 to TRBJ2-7; D call uncertain. Germline lookup yields CDR1 MDHEN and CDR2 SYDVKM. V lost 3 bases and J 7 bases, leaving 7 bases between the germline ends. This CDR3 contains 11 residues. The CDR3 loop reads CASSFWVEQYF. CDR3 coding DNA: TGTGCCAGCAGTTTTTGGGTTGAGCAGTACTTC.

CDR3 residues: CASSQSRKTSGLTTSYEQYF. In DNA form, the CDR3 reads TGCGCCAGCAGTCAATCGCGCAAGACTAGCGGGCTAACTACCTCCTACGAGCAGTACTTC. This chain links TRBV23-1 with TRBJ2-7; 10 bases match TRBD2. TRBV23-1 is recorded as an ORF, its role being uncertain. The CDR3 length is 20 residues. The J segment lost 0 bases and the V segment lost 0 bases, leaving 14 bases of the junction unmatched.

The chain recombines TRBV5-1 with TRBJ1-5, with TRBD1 as a possible D gene (5 bases). The germline gives CDR1 SGHRS, CDR2 YFSETQ. This CDR3 contains 15 residues. V was clipped by 7 bases and J by 3 bases, with 17 bases between them. This CDR3 reads CASRQSGEPNQPQHF. CDR3 sequence (DNA): TGCGCCAGCCGACAATCGGGGGAGCCCAATCAGCCCCAGCATTTT.

V and J are TRBV29-1 and TRBJ2-5; TRBD1 aligns across 7 bases. CDR1 SQVTM and CDR2 ANQGSEA come from the germline V gene. This CDR3 comprises 18 residues. V gave up 5 bases and J gave up 2 bases; unmatched junction bases: 20. CDR3 sequence (DNA): TGCAGCGTTTGTCCCAAGGGACAGTATAAATCGGGTCAAGAGACCCAGTACTTC. It translates to CSVCPKGQYKSGQETQYF.

V usage is TRBV9 and J usage is TRBJ1-1, with 8 bases identical to TRBD1. The germline V gene encodes CDR1 SGDLS and CDR2 YYNGEE. The CDR3 is made up of 14 amino acids. V shed 2 bases and J 4 bases; nucleotides not matched to a gene: 4. In DNA form, the CDR3 reads TGTGCCAGCAGCGTGGCGGGACAGGCCACTGAAGCTTTCTTT. Its translation is CASSVAGQATEAFF.

The count of this clone is one. The rearrangement uses TRBV15 and TRBJ2-7; a possible D gene is TRBD2 (5 bases). The germline V and J ends were trimmed by 1 base and 4 bases, with 14 bases remaining between them. Per germline, CDR1 LNHNV and CDR2 YYDKDF (reference sequence). The CDR3 runs 15 residues. The CDR3 DNA reads TGTGCCACCAGCAGAGCCCGGGAACCCTCTTACGAGCAGTACTTC. This codes for CATSRAREPSYEQYF.

The J gene is TRBJ2-2, the V gene TRBV18; 7 bases line up with TRBD2. In germline, CDR1 is KGHSH, CDR2 LQKENI. J gave up 4 bases and V 0 bases, and 11 bases lay outside the gene matches. This CDR3 contains 18 residues. The CDR3 region has the DNA TGTGCCAGCTCACCACCGCGGGGGACCGGGACTACCACCGGGGAGCTGTTTTTT. This gives the protein CASSPPRGTGTTTGELFF.

The V and J genes are TRBV7-6 and TRBJ2-2; 14 nucleotides align to TRBD2. This CDR3 has 16 residues. In germline, CDR1 is SGHVS, CDR2 FNYEAQ. Trimming cost V 5 bases and J 6 bases; bases outside gene matches: 5. This chain's CDR3 is CASSLGTSGGSGELFF. The CDR3 DNA is TGTGCCAGCAGCCTCGGGACTAGCGGGGGTTCCGGGGAGCTGTTTTTT.

This clone was seen only once. The chain couples TRBV11-2 to TRBJ2-2; no clear D gene. This CDR3 comprises 13 residues. The germline gives CDR1 SGHAT, CDR2 FQNNGV. V was trimmed by 5 bases and J by 7 bases, leaving 11 bases between them. The CDR3 sequence: CASSVRLGGELFF. The CDR3 DNA is TGTGCCAGCAGCGTCCGTTTAGGCGGGGAGCTGTTTTTT.

A note on this clone: The junction differs from germline at one of its ends, possibly a read error. J is TRBJ2-7 and V is TRBV2; possible D gene TRBD1, 6 bases. The CDR3 has 13 residues. Germline assignment: CDR1 SNHLY and CDR2 FYNNEI. The CDR3 bases are TGTGCCAGCAGCGACAGGCTTTCCTACGGGCAGTACTTC. Translated: CASSDRLSYGQYF.